The T cell receptor beta chain described here comes from a study of blood T cell repertoires in COVID-19. Background on the study: COVID-19 samples, acute and convalescent, were from the United States, Italy and Spain. In each case, the material was cDNA or gDNA derived from T cells, B-cell-depleted T cells, or PBMCs.

Original processing notes: Reference gene primer amplification gave estimated nucleated cell counts. The assay was immunoSEQ multiplex PCR, and TCRdb's table has in-frame clones only and misses some. V and J calls and clone size are given by that table; D and trimming were obtained from the DNA. Of 200,000 to 250,000 clones in the sample, approximately 86% were seen once. In germline, CDR1 is LNHDA, CDR2 SQIVND (reference sequence). The CDR3 contains 15 residues. Trimming removed 3 bases from V and 2 bases from J, with 11 bases in between. Researchers sorted participants into cohorts using their self-reported clinical history.

This clonotype was sampled from a middle-aged woman with acute COVID-19. The V gene is TRBV19, the J gene TRBJ1-5, with D perhaps TRBD1 (5 bases). The specimen sequenced was PBMCs or T cells enriched from blood (not recorded which). The CDR3, as DNA: TGTGCCAGTAGTATCCCGGGGGGAGGCAATCAGCCCCAGCATTTT. Encoded protein: CASSIPGGGNQPQHF.